This T cell receptor beta chain was sequenced during a study of metastatic and nonmetastatic thyroid tumors. Study-wide background: For malignant and benign thyroid patients, tumor or nodule tissue and blood were the sources whose repertoires were compared.

The CDR3 is 13 residues long. Trimming shortened V by 6 bases and J by 7 bases, and 13 bases separated the two germline ends. CDR1 and CDR2 from the germline V gene are SGHRS and YFSETQ. Study results and limitations: It was reportedly found that TCR beta diversity was significantly higher in malignant thyroid tumors than in benign nodules, a difference seen in both blood and tumor samples.

This clone showed up just once. Antigen unknown. Authors' processing steps: Clinicopathological groups of papillary thyroid cancer showed CDR3 differences that were used to build a distant-metastasis classifier. MiXCR reprocessed the PCR reads for TCRdb. Here the V and J calls rest on TCRdb's processing, not on the authors' analysis. The data contain 15,000 to 20,000 clones, about 30% of them singletons. Not a single patient had been given any form of treatment at any point before undergoing thyroid surgery. J is TRBJ2-2 and V is TRBV5-1, with D possibly matching TRBD1 (5 bases). Sequenced material: adjacent normal tissue. This TCR came from a female donor with papillary thyroid cancer or a benign thyroid nodule (not recorded which). Some clones in this sample may be carry-over from other donors' samples. The CDR3 reads CASKMGRDGELFF. DNA of the CDR3: TGCGCCAGCAAAATGGGGCGAGACGGGGAGCTGTTTTTT.